This T cell receptor beta chain was identified in a study of resident and recirculating memory T cells in vitiligo. With 5 bases clipped from V and 4 bases from J, the junction kept 9 bases outside the gene matches. Germline CDR1 and CDR2: SEHNR and FQNEAQ (reference sequence). This CDR3 is built from 17 residues. Sequencing was performed with immunoSEQ multiplex PCR; in TCRdb, only in-frame clones are kept and a portion is missing. The sample consists of tens of thousands of clones, about 90% of them appearing once. This chain connects TRBV7-9 to TRBJ2-6; 9 positions match TRBD1. The TCR originated in a male donor with vitiligo. Specimen: blood. CDR3 bases: TGTGCCAGCAGCCCCTGGACAGGGGTAGAGGGGGCCAACGTCCTGACTTTC. This codes for CASSPWTGVEGANVLTF.